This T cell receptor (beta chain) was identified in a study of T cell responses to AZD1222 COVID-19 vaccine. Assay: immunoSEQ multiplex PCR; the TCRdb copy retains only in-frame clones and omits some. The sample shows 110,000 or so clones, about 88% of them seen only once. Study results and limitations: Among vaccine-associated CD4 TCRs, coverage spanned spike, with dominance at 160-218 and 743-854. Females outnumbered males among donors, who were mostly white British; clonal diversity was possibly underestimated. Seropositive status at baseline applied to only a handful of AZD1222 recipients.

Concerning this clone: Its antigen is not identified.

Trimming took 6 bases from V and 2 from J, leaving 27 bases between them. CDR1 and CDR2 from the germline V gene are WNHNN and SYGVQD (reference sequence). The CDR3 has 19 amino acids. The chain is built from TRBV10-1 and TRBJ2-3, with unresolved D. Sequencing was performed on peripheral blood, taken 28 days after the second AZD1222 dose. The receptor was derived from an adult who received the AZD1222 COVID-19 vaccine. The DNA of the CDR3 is TGCGCCAGCAGACCGGGCCAGAGTTTCCAGTCGTTGATCACAGATACGCAGTATTTT. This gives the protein CASRPGQSFQSLITDTQYF.